This T cell receptor beta chain stems from a study of OX40 agonist ivuxolimab in advanced cancers. CDR3 length: 15 amino acids. Trimming at V came to 3 bases and at J to 7 bases, leaving 9 bases not matched to a gene. CDR1 is LNHDA, CDR2 SQIVND, per germline (reference sequence). Repertoires were generated with immunoSEQ multiplex PCR, while TCRdb's copy carries only in-frame clones and drops some. The sample holds tens of thousands of clones, approximately 83% seen once. This clonotype originated in an adult with an advanced solid tumor such as melanoma, head and neck, liver or kidney cancer. This specimen consisted of CD4+ or CD8+ T cells sorted from blood, obtained in a trial of the OX40 agonist ivuxolimab. The chain carries TRBV19 and TRBJ2-1; 7 bases align to TRBD2. The CDR3 sequence: CASSIWGGSINEQFF. The CDR3 region has the DNA TGTGCCAGTAGTATTTGGGGGGGGAGTATAAATGAGCAGTTCTTC.